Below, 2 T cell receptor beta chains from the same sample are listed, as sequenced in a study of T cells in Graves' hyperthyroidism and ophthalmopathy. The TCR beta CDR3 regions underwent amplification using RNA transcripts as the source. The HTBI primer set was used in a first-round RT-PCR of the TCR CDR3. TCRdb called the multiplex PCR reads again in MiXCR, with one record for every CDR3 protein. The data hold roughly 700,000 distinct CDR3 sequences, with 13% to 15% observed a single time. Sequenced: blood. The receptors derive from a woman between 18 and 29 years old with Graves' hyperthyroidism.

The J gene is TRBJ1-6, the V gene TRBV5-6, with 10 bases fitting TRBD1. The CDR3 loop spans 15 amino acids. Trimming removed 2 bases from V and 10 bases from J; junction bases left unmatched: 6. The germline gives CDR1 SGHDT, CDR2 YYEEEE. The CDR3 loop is CASSFRDRGSSPLHF. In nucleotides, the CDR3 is TGTGCCAGCAGCTTTCGGGACAGGGGTTCATCACCCCTCCACTTT.

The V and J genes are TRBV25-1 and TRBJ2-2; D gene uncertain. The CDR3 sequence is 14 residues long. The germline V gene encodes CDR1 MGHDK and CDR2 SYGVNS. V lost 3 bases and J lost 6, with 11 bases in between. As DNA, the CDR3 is TGTGCCAGCAGTGACCTCGGAGTCGCCGGGGAGCTGTTTTTT. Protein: CASSDLGVAGELFF.